This T cell receptor (beta chain) was sequenced during a study of PD-1 blockade in classical Hodgkin lymphoma. Documented time point: cycle 4 day 1 (C4D1), after less than 7 weeks of nivolumab. Every one of the patients relapsed after autologous stem cell transplantation (brentuximab vedotin exposure was variable). CD8+ T cell isolation from thawed PBMCs was performed by magnetic negative selection. This CDR3 region has 15 residues. CDR1 MDHEN and CDR2 SYDVKM come from the germline V gene. The V and J ends lost 1 base and 4 bases respectively, with 13 bases between them. Assay used: immunoSEQ multiplex PCR; TCRdb lists only in-frame clones, some missing. The sample gives about 6,800 clones, around 64% of which show up once; roughly 10% is in the top ten.

This sequence originates from a human donor with classical Hodgkin lymphoma. Sequencing was performed on CD8+ T cells from blood, taken before the fourth cycle of nivolumab. This chain links TRBV28 with TRBJ2-5; a possible D gene is TRBD1 (6 bases). In DNA form, the CDR3 reads TGTGCCAGCAGTTTATTTACAGGGTGGGCAGAGACCCAGTACTTC. Its protein product is CASSLFTGWAETQYF.